This T cell receptor (beta chain) was documented in a study of cytomegalovirus exposure and HLA in healthy donors (dated by TCRdb to about 2017). With respect to the entire study: In an earlier analysis of fewer than 750 of the donors, approximately 260 Gb of sequence data and 90 million to 130 million unique TCR beta sequences from 150 million to 200 million T cells were reported. Approximately 310 gigabases of sequencing data and tens of millions of unique TCR sequences were included in an early release covering about 700 HLA-typed donors. Of the approximately 400 genotyped donors, 81% were placed in the genetic ancestry cluster associated with self-reported Caucasian donors. The study was designed to test whether signatures of past pathogen exposure could be identified by cataloging public T cell receptors. The T cell repertoires of under 700 subjects were profiled by immunosequencing and related to cytomegalovirus serostatus. Besides the first cohort of around 700 subjects, a separate validation cohort made up of around 120 different subjects was used. The study combined high-throughput TCR immunosequencing, statistical association of individual TCRs with disease status, and machine learning to predict cytomegalovirus infection status. In a later analysis, previously published TCR beta repertoires from 600 to 850 donors were re-analyzed and high-resolution HLA genotyping was added so that TCR occurrence patterns could be studied. Rather than using new phenotypic data, the later analysis identified candidate immune exposures from TCR beta sequences and from how often those sequences occurred across donors. An earlier analysis of approximately 630 of the donors applied high-throughput TCR beta sequencing to assess whether each TCR beta V gene segment acted as functional or pseudogenic. Alongside the repertoire data, information on donor age, sex, ethnicity and CMV serostatus was compiled. In a later genetic analysis, genome-wide SNP genotypes for about three fifths of the roughly 670 donors were used, and that subset was treated as a discovery cohort. Every discovery cohort repertoire had been produced on one sequencing platform. Both class I and class II loci were covered by HLA typing, at four-digit resolution. The number of donors typed differed by locus, with roughly 620-630 for A, B, C, DRB1 and DQB1, around 500 for DQA1, approximately 570 for DPA1, and some 470 for DPB1. Four or five DR-DQ haplotypes were handled as single units for association and clustering because linkage in the cohort was strong. On average, 235,054 unique TCR beta nucleotide sequences were sequenced per donor among some 420 genotyped donors of the cohort, with roughly 19% of those sequences being non-productive.

Points on this clone: Its antigen is currently not known. No qualities accompany the bases; no much larger clone lies one base away.

The cohort comprised fewer than 700 healthy bone marrow donors. At the time of sampling, every cohort member was nominally healthy, though immune exposures that went unrecorded were likely present. The donor tested CMV seropositive, placing the donor among the 289 seropositive members of the cohort. A peripheral blood sample was collected from each donor, and TCR beta sequencing was performed on peripheral blood mononuclear cells. Genomic DNA extraction from the blood cell samples was performed with the Qiagen DNeasy Blood Extraction Kit. The method behind the library was the immunoSEQ multiplex PCR assay. For the multiplex PCR, a mixture combining 60 forward primers for TCR Vbeta segments and 13 reverse primers for TCR Jbeta segments was used. The CDR3 region of rearranged TCR beta genes was amplified from genomic DNA by a multiplex PCR assay. The Illumina HiSeq System was used to sequence the amplified TCR beta libraries as 87-base-pair reads. In the paper's pipeline: In a later analysis, 80 million or so unique TCR beta chains were counted across the approximately 640 repertoires, and roughly 11 million of these chains were shared by at least two donors. A nearest-neighbor algorithm error-corrected the raw reads and collapsed the reads into unique sequences, merging closely related sequences to remove PCR and sequencing errors. Alignment of CDR3 sequences to IMGT reference sequences was used to assign V, D and J gene segments. For a sequence to be retained, a match of at least six nucleotides to both a V gene segment and a J gene segment was required. A rearrangement was called productive if the CDR3 had no stop codons and remained in frame with V and J, and every other rearrangement was called non-productive. Following IMGT convention, CDR3 was defined as the stretch from the second conserved V-encoded cysteine to the conserved J-encoded phenylalanine. In an earlier analysis of 550 to 650 of the donors, sequences lacking an unambiguous match to a single V gene segment were excluded. An earlier analysis of 500 to 700 of the donors classified V segments as functional when productive rearrangements were above 56.7% and as segregating when the standard deviation between donors was above 5%. A statistical classification framework was built to diagnose cytomegalovirus status from the catalog of TCR beta chain sequences. In a later analysis, TCR nucleotide sequences were compared against IMGT/GENE-DB human TR gene sequences so that V and J genes could be assigned. Using the TCRdist pipeline, a later analysis assigned CDR3 sequences along with most-parsimonious VDJ recombination scenarios. In a later analysis, each TCR beta chain was defined by its CDR3 amino acid sequence together with its V-gene family, and reads without a unique V-gene family were excluded. In a later analysis, approximately 590 highly shared, low-generation-probability nucleotide sequences were removed to address suspected cross-contamination and a sequencing artifact. For each public chain, a later analysis derived a clonal expansion index from normalized ranks of inferred template counts within each repertoire. Generation probabilities in a later analysis came from a VDJ recombination model fitted to out-of-frame rearrangements, and those results were checked against IGoR. In a later analysis, TCR-TCR, TCR-HLA and TCR-CMV co-occurrence was scored with hypergeometric tests, and a repertoire-size bias correction was applied to TCR pairs. A later analysis estimated false discovery rates by permuting HLA or CMV assignments 20 times. In a later analysis, co-occurring TCRs were grouped using DBSCAN, and TCRdist sequence similarity was added for clustering within HLA-allele-positive subsets. Repertoires with fewer than 30,000 or more than 120,000 public chains were left out of co-occurrence clustering, as were several repertoires with anomalous nucleotide sharing. Here the immuneACCESS table is served through TCRdb, limited to in-frame sequences with V and J called. Missing clones are a known gap in these copies; in checked studies unresolved V genes cover under half, and the rest lacks a known reason. V, J and clone size are those of that table, while D and trimming were read from the DNA. In all, the sample holds some 140,000 clones, and less than 85% of those were seen once. The ten largest clones capture 4.3% of the sample.

Broad study findings and their caveats: The presence/absence analyses assumed that sequencing depth was roughly uniform across donors, and that assumption may not be true. Because the 87-base-pair reads could not distinguish some IMGT-functional V segments, including TRBV6-2 and TRBV6-3, those segments were excluded. Specific HLA alleles were associated with roughly 17,000 TCR beta sequences at a false discovery rate of 0.05 in a later analysis. When HLA alleles, especially DR and DQ, strongly co-occurred, attributing TCR associations to individual alleles was difficult. In a later genetic analysis, a missense DCLRE1C variant was associated with V-gene and J-gene trimming of TCR beta chains, and the association was replicated in an independent cohort. A later genetic analysis reported fewer N-insertions in productive TCRs among donors in an Asian-associated ancestry cluster than the roughly 620-donor mean. The earlier analysis of approximately 560 of the donors excluded 15 to 20 rarely observed V segments, including chromosome 9 orphons, because counts were too low. A further reported finding was that TCR beta sequences accurately predicted the HLA-A and HLA-B alleles for most subjects in the first cohort. It was suggested by the authors that the approach could potentially be generalized to other disease states and immunological phenotypes. The cohort was sequenced for TCR beta chains only, and without alpha or paired-chain data the features that could be detected were limited. In a later analysis, HLA-associated TCR beta chains were found to be more clonally expanded and to have lower generation probabilities than equally common non-associated chains. In a later analysis, several top co-occurrence clusters were reported to appear linked to parvovirus B19, influenza, CMV and Epstein-Barr virus. CMV serostatus was the only immune exposure information available for the cohort. According to a later analysis, most CMV-associated TCR beta chains appeared to be HLA-restricted, and the HLA associations seemed to be driven largely by CMV exposure. In an earlier analysis of fewer than 750 of the donors, most TCR beta V segments were observed in productive rearrangements about 87% or about 30% of the time, broadly matching IMGT annotations. A later analysis found that TCR association rates varied across HLA loci, with DRB1 alleles showing the most associated TCRs and HLA-C alleles the fewest. The sequencing pipeline was judged likely to have produced a cluster of highly shared sequence variants as a technical artifact. Correlated functional status among segregating V segments might be attributable to linkage disequilibrium, but an unknown experimental factor could not be ruled out. The study gave a list of around 170 TCR beta chains associated with cytomegalovirus. While some public TCRs were present in many individuals, most TCR sequences turned up only very rarely across donors. The classifier was reported to diagnose cytomegalovirus status with high specificity and sensitivity in both the original and validation cohorts. In vitro tests confirmed that a few of the cytomegalovirus-associated TCR beta chains recognize cytomegalovirus antigens. Because some donors lacked HLA typing at each locus, the association tests relied only on the typed subset.

CDR1 and CDR2, per the germline V gene, are MGHRA and YSYEKL. Relative to germline, V is missing 1 base and J is missing 2 bases, with 6 bases of the junction outside any gene match. Including the terminal cysteine and phenylalanine, the CDR3 comprises 17 residues. Of the read, only the CDR3 DNA is kept; its 51 bases are in frame from base 1. Specimen: PBMCs. This TCR was sampled from a man in his late teens or twenties in good health and CMV-seropositive. Recombination linked TRBV4-1 to TRBJ2-1; 9 bases in between match TRBD2. The CDR3 reads as follows: CASSQGRSGRTYNEQFF. The nucleotide sequence reads TGCGCCAGCAGCCAAGGTAGAAGCGGGAGGACCTACAATGAGCAGTTCTTC.